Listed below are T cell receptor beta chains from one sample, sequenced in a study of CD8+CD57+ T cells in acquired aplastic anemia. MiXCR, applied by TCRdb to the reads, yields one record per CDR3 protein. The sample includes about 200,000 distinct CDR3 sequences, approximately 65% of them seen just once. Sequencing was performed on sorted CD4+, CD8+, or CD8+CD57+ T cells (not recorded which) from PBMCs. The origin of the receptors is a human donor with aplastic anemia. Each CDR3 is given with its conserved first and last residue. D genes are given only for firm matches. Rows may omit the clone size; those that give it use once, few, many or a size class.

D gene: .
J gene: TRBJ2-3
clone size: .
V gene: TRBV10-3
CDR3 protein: CAIRGAASTDTQYF
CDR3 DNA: TGTGCCATTCGGGGAGCGGCTAGCACAGATACGCAGTATTTT

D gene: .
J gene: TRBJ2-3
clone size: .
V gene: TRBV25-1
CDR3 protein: CASSEFTGLVPDTQYF
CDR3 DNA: TGTGCCAGCAGTGAATTCACGGGCTTGGTCCCAGATACGCAGTATTTT

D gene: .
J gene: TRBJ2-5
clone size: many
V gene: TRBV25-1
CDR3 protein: CASSGIGKETQYF
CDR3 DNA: TGTGCCAGCAGTGGGATTGGAAAAGAGACCCAGTACTTC

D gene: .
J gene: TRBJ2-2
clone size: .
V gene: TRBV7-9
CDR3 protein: CASSIFWTPTGELFF
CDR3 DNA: TGTGCCAGCAGCATCTTTTGGACACCCACCGGGGAGCTGTTTTTT

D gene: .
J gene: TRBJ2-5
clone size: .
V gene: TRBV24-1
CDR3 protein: CATIQERSKETQYF
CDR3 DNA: TGTGCCACCATCCAAGAGAGAAGCAAAGAGACCCAGTACTTC

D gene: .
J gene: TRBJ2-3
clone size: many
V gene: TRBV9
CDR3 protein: CASSQTGDTQYF
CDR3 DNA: TGTGCCAGCAGCCAAACGGGGGATACGCAGTATTTT

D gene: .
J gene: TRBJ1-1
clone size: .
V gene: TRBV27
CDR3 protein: CASSLSSMSAEAFF
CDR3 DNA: TGTGCCAGCAGTTTATCGTCCATGAGCGCTGAAGCTTTCTTT

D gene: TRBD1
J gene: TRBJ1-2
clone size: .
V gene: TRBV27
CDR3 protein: CASSFRGQGAYGYTF
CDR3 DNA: TGTGCCAGCAGTTTTAGGGGACAGGGGGCCTATGGCTACACCTTC

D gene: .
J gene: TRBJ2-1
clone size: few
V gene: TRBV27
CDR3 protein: CASSLSRGLLNEQFF
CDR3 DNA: TGTGCCAGCAGTTTATCAAGGGGATTGTTAAATGAGCAGTTCTTC

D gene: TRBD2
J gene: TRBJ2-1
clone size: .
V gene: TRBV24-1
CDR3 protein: CATGRGGYNEQFF
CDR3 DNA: TGTGCCACCGGGAGGGGAGGCTACAATGAGCAGTTCTTC

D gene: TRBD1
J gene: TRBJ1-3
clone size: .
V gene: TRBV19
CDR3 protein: CASSGRDRGAGNTVYF
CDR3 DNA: TGTGCCAGTAGTGGACGGGACAGGGGAGCTGGAAACACCGTATATTTT

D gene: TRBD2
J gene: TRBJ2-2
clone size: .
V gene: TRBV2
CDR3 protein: CASSGLLAAGELFF
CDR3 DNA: TGTGCCAGCAGTGGCTTACTAGCGGCCGGGGAGCTGTTTTTT

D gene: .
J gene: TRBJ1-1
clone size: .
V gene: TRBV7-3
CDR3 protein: CASSDGGFGNTEAFF
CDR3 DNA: TGTGCCAGCAGCGACGGTGGGTTCGGGAACACTGAAGCTTTCTTT

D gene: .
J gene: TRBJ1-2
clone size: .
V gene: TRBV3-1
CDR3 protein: CASGQVGRYYGYTF
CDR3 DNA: TGTGCCAGCGGCCAAGTAGGGAGATACTATGGCTACACCTTC

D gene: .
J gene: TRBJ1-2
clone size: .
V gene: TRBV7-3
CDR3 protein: CASSPGPYYGYTF
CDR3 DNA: TGTGCCAGCAGCCCTGGACCTTACTATGGCTACACCTTC

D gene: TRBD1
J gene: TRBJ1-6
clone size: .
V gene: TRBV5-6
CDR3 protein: CASSVSRGRDSPLHF
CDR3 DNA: TGTGCCAGCAGCGTCAGCAGGGGGCGCGATTCACCCCTCCACTTT

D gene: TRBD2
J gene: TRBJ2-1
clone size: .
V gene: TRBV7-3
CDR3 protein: CASSAAASGSHNEQFF
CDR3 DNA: TGTGCCAGCAGCGCCGCCGCTAGCGGGAGTCACAATGAGCAGTTCTTC

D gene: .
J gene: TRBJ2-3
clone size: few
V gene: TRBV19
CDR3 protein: CASSIAAMKDTQYF
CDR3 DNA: TGTGCCAGTAGTATAGCGGCTATGAAAGATACGCAGTATTTT

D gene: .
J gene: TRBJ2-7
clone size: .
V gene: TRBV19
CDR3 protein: CASRALHYEQYF
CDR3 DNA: TGTGCCAGTAGAGCTCTTCACTACGAGCAGTACTTC

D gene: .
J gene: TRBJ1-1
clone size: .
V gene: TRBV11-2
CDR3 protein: CASSLYDKNTEAFF
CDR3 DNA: TGTGCCAGCAGCTTATACGACAAGAACACTGAAGCTTTCTTT

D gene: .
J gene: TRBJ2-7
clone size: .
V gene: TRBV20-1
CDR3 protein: CSADSPGRESYEQYF
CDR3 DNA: TGCAGTGCTGACTCACCGGGACGGGAATCCTACGAGCAGTACTTC

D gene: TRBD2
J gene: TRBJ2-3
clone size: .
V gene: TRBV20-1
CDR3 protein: CSARRLAPDTQYF
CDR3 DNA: TGCAGTGCTCGTCGACTAGCCCCAGATACGCAGTATTTT

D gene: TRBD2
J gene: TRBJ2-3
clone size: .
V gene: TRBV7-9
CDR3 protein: CASSRGLQLTDTQYF
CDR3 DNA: TGTGCCAGCAGCCGGGGACTACAACTCACAGATACGCAGTATTTT

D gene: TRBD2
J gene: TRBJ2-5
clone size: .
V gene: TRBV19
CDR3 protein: CASSNGEGTSGETQYF
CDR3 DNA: TGTGCCAGTAGTAACGGCGAGGGGACTAGCGGGGAGACCCAGTACTTC

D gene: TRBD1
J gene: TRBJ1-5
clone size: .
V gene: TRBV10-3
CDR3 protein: CAISRDSYSNQPQHF
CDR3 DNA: TGTGCCATCAGTCGGGACAGCTATAGCAATCAGCCCCAGCATTTT

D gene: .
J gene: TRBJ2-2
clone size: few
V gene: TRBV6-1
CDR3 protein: CASTPTGELFF
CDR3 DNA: TGTGCCAGCACCCCTACAGGGGAGCTGTTTTTT

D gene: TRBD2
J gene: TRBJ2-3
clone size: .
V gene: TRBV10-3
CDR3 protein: CAISESGGADTQYF
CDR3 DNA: TGTGCCATCAGTGAGTCCGGGGGGGCAGATACGCAGTATTTT

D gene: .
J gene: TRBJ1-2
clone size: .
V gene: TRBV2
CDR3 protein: CASRPVGGGHGYTF
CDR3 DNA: TGTGCCAGCAGGCCGGTCGGAGGGGGTCATGGCTACACCTTC

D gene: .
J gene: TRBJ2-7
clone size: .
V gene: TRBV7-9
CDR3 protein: CASSEWDTSSYEQYF
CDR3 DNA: TGTGCCAGCAGTGAATGGGACACGAGCTCCTACGAGCAGTACTTC

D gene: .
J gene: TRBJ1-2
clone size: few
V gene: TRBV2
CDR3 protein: CASNGGYGHTF
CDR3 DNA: TGTGCCAGCAATGGGGGGTATGGCCACACCTTC

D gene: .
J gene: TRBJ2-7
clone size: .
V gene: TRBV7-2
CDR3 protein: CASSFVAGDYEQYF
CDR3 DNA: TGTGCCAGCAGCTTTGTGGCAGGGGACTACGAGCAGTACTTC

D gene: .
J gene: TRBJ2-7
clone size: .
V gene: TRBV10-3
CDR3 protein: CASSADSFGEQYF
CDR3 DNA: TGTGCCAGCAGTGCTGACAGCTTCGGGGAGCAGTACTTC

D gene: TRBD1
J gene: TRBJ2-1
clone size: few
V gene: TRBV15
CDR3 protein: CATSRERDRGLYNEQFF
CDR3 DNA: TGTGCCACCAGCAGAGAACGAGACAGGGGGCTATACAATGAGCAGTTCTTC

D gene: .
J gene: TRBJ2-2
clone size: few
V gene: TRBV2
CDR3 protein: CASRIQTANTGELFF
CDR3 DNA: TGTGCCAGCAGAATACAGACTGCGAACACCGGGGAGCTGTTTTTT

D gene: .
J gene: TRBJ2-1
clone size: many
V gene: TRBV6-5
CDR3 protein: CATTTGNEQFF
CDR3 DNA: TGTGCCACCACTACAGGCAATGAGCAGTTCTTC

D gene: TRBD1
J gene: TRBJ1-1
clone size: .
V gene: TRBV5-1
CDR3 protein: CASSLNPGQGLFF
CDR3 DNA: TGCGCCAGCAGCTTAAACCCGGGACAGGGGCTCTTCTTT

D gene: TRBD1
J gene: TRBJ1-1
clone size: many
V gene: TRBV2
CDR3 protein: CASSPRGRTEAFF
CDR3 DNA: TGTGCCAGCAGCCCCAGGGGGCGGACTGAAGCTTTCTTT

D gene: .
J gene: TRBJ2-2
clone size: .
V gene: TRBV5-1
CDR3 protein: CASSSMRGLDTGELFF
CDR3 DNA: TGCGCCAGCAGCTCAATGCGGGGGCTGGACACCGGGGAGCTGTTTTTT

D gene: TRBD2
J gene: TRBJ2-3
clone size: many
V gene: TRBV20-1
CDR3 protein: CSARGLAGSTDTQYF
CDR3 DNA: TGCAGTGCTAGAGGACTAGCGGGGAGCACAGATACGCAGTATTTT

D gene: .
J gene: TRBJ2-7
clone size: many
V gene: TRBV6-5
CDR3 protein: CASIGGYEQYF
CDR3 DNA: TGTGCCAGCATAGGAGGTTACGAGCAGTACTTC

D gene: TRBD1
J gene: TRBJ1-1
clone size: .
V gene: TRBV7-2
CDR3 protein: CASSGNRGDTEAFF
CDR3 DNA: TGTGCCAGCAGCGGAAACAGGGGGGACACTGAAGCTTTCTTT

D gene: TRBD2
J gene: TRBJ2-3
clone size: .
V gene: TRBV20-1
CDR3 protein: CSAREESDTQYF
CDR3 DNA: TGCAGTGCGCGGGAGGAGTCAGATACGCAGTATTTT

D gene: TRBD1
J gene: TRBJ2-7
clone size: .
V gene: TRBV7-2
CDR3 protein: CASSARTGDHEQYF
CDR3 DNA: TGTGCCAGCAGCGCCCGGACAGGGGATCACGAGCAGTACTTC

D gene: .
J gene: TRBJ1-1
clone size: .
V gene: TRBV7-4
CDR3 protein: CASSLPPAHGSTEAFF
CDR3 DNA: TGTGCCAGCAGCTTACCTCCCGCTCACGGGAGCACTGAAGCTTTCTTT

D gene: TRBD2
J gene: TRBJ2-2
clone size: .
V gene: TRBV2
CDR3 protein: CASSNSGGTGELFF
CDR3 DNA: TGTGCCAGCAGTAATAGCGGGGGTACCGGGGAGCTGTTTTTT

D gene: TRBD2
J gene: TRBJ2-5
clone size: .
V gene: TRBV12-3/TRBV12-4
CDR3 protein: CASSQTLAGGRIETQYF
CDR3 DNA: TGTGCCAGCAGCCAAACCCTAGCGGGGGGGCGGATCGAGACCCAGTACTTC